These 16 T cell receptor beta chains share one sample of origin, sequenced in a study of CD8+CD57+ T cells in acquired aplastic anemia. Genomic DNA templated the TCR beta VDJ and CDR3 profiling. Each CDR3 protein is one row after TCRdb ran MiXCR on the reads. The sample has 150,000 to 200,000 distinct CDR3 sequences; 64% are singletons. Input material: sorted CD4+, CD8+, or CD8+CD57+ T cells (not recorded which) from PBMCs. The receptors derive from a human donor with severe aplastic anemia or a healthy control (not recorded which).

This chain uses TRBV5-4 with TRBJ1-4; D is uncertain. The CDR3 spans 12 residues. V shed 7 bases and J shed 6 bases, with 10 bases lying between them. Per the germline V gene, CDR1 is SGHNT and CDR2 is YYREEE (reference sequence). The CDR3 sequence is CASGKGDEKLFF. As DNA, the CDR3 is TGTGCCAGCGGCAAGGGAGATGAAAAACTGTTTTTT.

The chain combines TRBV6-6 with TRBJ1-1; D uncertain. Trimming took off 7 bases at V and 3 bases at J, with 6 bases between the two ends. There are 11 residues in the CDR3. CDR1 MNHNY and CDR2 SVGAGI come from the germline V gene (reference sequence). Here the CDR3 DNA reads TGTGCCAGCATCGGAGACACTGAAGCTTTCTTT. Protein product: CASIGDTEAFF.

Remarks on this clonotype: A much larger clone sits a single nucleotide away, making a read error possible. The J gene is TRBJ2-2, the V gene TRBV4-3; possibly TRBD1 for D (5 bases). V was cut by 5 bases and J by 5 bases, with 15 bases left in between. Germline lookup yields CDR1 LGHNA and CDR2 YSLEER. CDR3 length: 15 amino acids. The CDR3 protein is CASSWEGDRTGELFF. CDR3 coding DNA: TGCGCCAGCAGCTGGGAAGGGGATAGAACCGGGGAGCTGTTTTTT.

V and J are TRBV12-3 or TRBV12-4 and TRBJ2-7; D is tentatively TRBD1 or TRBD2 (6 bases each). This CDR3 is built from 13 residues. V was cut by 8 bases and J by 3 bases, with 14 bases left in between. CDR3 DNA: TGTGCCAGCGACTGGGGGGCGGTCTACGAGCAGTACTTC. Protein sequence: CASDWGAVYEQYF.

V and J are TRBV7-2 and TRBJ2-7; 7 bases map to TRBD2. Germline V gene data show CDR1 as SGHTA and CDR2 as FQGNSA. The junction had 15 bases not matched to a gene; V was cut back by 5 bases and J by 5 bases. This CDR3 is built from 16 residues. The CDR3 is CASSPRRSGTMDEQYF. CDR3 sequence (DNA): TGTGCCAGCAGCCCGAGGCGCAGCGGGACGATGGACGAGCAGTACTTC.

V gene TRBV2 combines with J gene TRBJ1-2; D is perhaps TRBD1 (6 bases). The CDR3 consists of 15 residues. CDR1 and CDR2 from the germline V gene are SNHLY and FYNNEI. The germline V and J ends were trimmed by 6 bases and 4 bases, with 18 bases remaining between them. The CDR3 sequence: CASSDPDRPLYGYTF. The CDR3 bases are TGTGCCAGCAGCGATCCCGACAGGCCACTCTATGGCTACACCTTC.

The chain employs TRBV12-3 or TRBV12-4 and TRBJ1-6; tentative D call: TRBD1 (6 bases). The CDR3 loop spans 15 amino acids. V lost 5 bases, J lost 4 bases, and 12 bases lay in between. CDR3 sequence: CASSPQTGYNSPLHF. The CDR3 nucleotides are TGTGCCAGCAGTCCGCAGACAGGTTATAATTCACCCCTCCACTTT.

Details on this clonotype: Its ends do not fully match the called genes, so a read error is possible. V usage is TRBV7-7 and J usage is TRBJ2-1; D is ambiguous. CDR1 and CDR2 from the germline V gene are SSHAT and FNYEAQ (reference sequence). The length of the CDR3 is 14 residues. The CDR3: CASSPGYPDNEQFF. The CDR3 nucleotides are TGTGCTAGCAGCCCCGGTTACCCCGACAATGAGCAGTTCTTC.

V is TRBV7-9 and J is TRBJ1-2, with D hard to call. CDR1 is SEHNR and CDR2 is FQNEAQ in the germline V gene (reference sequence). The germline V and J ends were trimmed by 6 bases and 0 bases, with 11 bases remaining between them. The CDR3 is 14 amino acids. Here the CDR3 reads CASREKGANYGYTF. In nucleotides, the CDR3 is TGTGCCAGCAGAGAGAAGGGTGCTAACTATGGCTACACCTTC.

The gene calls are TRBV7-9 and TRBJ1-6; no reliable D call. This CDR3 is built from 14 residues. The V gene lost 5 bases and the J gene lost 9 bases, with 14 bases spanning the gap. CDR1 SEHNR and CDR2 FQNEAQ come from the germline V gene (reference sequence). CDR3 DNA sequence: TGTGCCAGCAGCGGCGACGGTCGCGTTTCACCCCTCCACTTT. It yields the protein CASSGDGRVSPLHF.

This clonotype was picked up many times. The V and J genes are TRBV5-1 and TRBJ2-1; maybe TRBD2 (6 bases). Germline lookup yields CDR1 SGHRS and CDR2 YFSETQ. The ends were cut back, 0 bases at V and 0 bases at J, with 10 bases in the middle. The CDR3 extends over 16 amino acids. The CDR3 DNA sequence: TGCGCCAGCAGCTTGGTCGGCGGGGTCTCCTACAATGAGCAGTTCTTC. Amino acid sequence: CASSLVGGVSYNEQFF.

The chain employs TRBV19 and TRBJ2-1; D is uncertain. CDR1 is LNHDA, CDR2 SQIVND, per germline (reference sequence). CDR3 length: 16 amino acids. The V end was cut by 3 bases, the J end by 0 bases, with 12 bases between. The DNA for the CDR3 is TGTGCCAGTAGTATCGAAGGAGCTAGCTCCTACAATGAGCAGTTCTTC. As protein: CASSIEGASSYNEQFF. Drawing the rest from reference TRBV19 and TRBJ2-1, the complete variable domain is DGGITQSPKYLFRKEGQNVTLSCEQNLNHDAMYWYRQDPGQGLRLIYYSQIVNDFQKGDIAEGYSVSREKKESFPLTVTSAQKNPTAFYLCASSIEGASSYNEQFFGPGTRLTVL.

V and J are TRBV2 and TRBJ2-1, with TRBD2 as a possible D gene (5 bases). The CDR3 runs to 14 residues. Trimming left V 8 bases short and J 1 base short, with 12 bases between. Per germline, CDR1 SNHLY and CDR2 FYNNEI. CDR3 nucleotide sequence: TGTGCCAGCCCCCAGACGGGGTCCTACAATGAGCAGTTCTTC. This gives the protein CASPQTGSYNEQFF.

The chain employs TRBV24-1 and TRBJ2-3; either TRBD1 or TRBD2 may fit D (5 bases each). CDR3 length: 16 amino acids. Germline V gene lookup returns CDR1 KGHDR and CDR2 SFDVKD. Trimming left V 0 bases short and J 2 bases short, with 11 bases between. The CDR3 loop reads CATSDLPGRNTDTQYF. The CDR3 coding sequence is TGTGCCACCAGTGATTTGCCGGGGCGCAACACAGATACGCAGTATTTT.

The rearrangement links TRBV29-1 to TRBJ2-7; tentative D call: TRBD2 (5 bases). V was cut by 1 base and J by 2 bases, with 15 bases left in between. This CDR3 is built from 15 residues. Germline assignment: CDR1 SQVTM and CDR2 ANQGSEA. This CDR3 reads CSVEGGATLPYEQYF. The CDR3 region has the DNA TGCAGCGTTGAAGGGGGAGCCACCCTTCCCTACGAGCAGTACTTC.

This chain uses TRBV7-6 with TRBJ1-2; D might be TRBD1 (6 bases). The V gene lost 6 bases and the J gene lost 5 bases, with 16 bases spanning the gap. Germline V gene sequence: CDR1 SGHVS, CDR2 FNYEAQ. The CDR3 contains 14 residues. The CDR3 sequence: CASRLRTDPYGYTF. For the CDR3, the DNA is TGTGCCAGCAGGCTTCGGACAGACCCTTATGGCTACACCTTC.